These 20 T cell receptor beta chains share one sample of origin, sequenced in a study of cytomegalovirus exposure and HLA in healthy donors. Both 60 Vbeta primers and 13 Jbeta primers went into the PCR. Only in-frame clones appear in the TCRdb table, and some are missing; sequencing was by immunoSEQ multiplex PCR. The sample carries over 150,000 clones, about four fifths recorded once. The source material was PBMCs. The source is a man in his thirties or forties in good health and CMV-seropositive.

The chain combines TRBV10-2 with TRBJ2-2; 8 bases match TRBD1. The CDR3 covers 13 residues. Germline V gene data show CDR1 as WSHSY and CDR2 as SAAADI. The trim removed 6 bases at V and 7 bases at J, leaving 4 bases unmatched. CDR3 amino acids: CASSQGASGELFF. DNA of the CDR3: TGCGCCAGCAGCCAGGGGGCGAGCGGGGAGCTGTTTTTT.

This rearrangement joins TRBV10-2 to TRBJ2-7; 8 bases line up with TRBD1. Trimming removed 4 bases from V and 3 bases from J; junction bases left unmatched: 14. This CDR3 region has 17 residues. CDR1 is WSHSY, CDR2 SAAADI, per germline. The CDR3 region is CASSGVLGQGRGYEQYF. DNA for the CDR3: TGCGCCAGCAGTGGGGTCCTCGGACAGGGTAGAGGCTACGAGCAGTACTTC.

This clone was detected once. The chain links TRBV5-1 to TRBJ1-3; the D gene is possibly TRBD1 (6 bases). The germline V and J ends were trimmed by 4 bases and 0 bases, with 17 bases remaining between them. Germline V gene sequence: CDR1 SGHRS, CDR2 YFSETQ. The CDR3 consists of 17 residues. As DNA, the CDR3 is TGCGCCAGCAGCGTGACCCAGGGGATCAACTCTGGAAACACCATATATTTT. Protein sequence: CASSVTQGINSGNTIYF.

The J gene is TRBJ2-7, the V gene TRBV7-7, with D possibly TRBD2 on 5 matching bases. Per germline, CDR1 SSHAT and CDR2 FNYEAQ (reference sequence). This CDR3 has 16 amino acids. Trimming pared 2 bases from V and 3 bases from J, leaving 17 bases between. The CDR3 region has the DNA TGTGCCAGCAGCTTAAATTCTCCCCCCGGGGACTACGAGCAGTACTTC. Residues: CASSLNSPPGDYEQYF. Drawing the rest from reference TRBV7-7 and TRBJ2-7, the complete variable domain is GAGVSQSPRYKVTKRGQDVTLRCDPISSHATLYWYQQALGQGPEFLTYFNYEAQPDKSGLPSDRFSAERPEGSISTLTIQRTEQRDSAMYRCASSLNSPPGDYEQYFGPGTRLTVT.

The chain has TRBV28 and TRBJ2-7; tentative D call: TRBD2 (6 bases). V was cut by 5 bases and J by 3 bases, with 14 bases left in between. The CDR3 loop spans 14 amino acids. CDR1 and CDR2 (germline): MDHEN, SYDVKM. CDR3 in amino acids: CASSPPVGGYEQYF. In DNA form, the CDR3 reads TGTGCCAGCAGTCCCCCCGTGGGAGGCTACGAGCAGTACTTC.

The CDR3 DNA is TGTGCCAGCAGCTACAAGAGACAGGGAAGGTATGGCTACACCTTC. Its protein is CASSYKRQGRYGYTF. V usage is TRBV28 and J usage is TRBJ1-2; 7 bases align to TRBD1. V dropped 6 bases and J dropped 5; count of bases not matched to a gene: 12. The CDR3 extends over 15 amino acids. Per germline, CDR1 MDHEN and CDR2 SYDVKM.

CDR3 loop: CATSRVRGQGANEQFF. CDR3 in DNA: TGTGCCACCAGCAGAGTCCGAGGACAGGGGGCCAATGAGCAGTTCTTC. The rearrangement links TRBV15 to TRBJ2-1; 11 bases map to TRBD1. After removal of 1 base from V and 6 bases from J, the junction contained 5 bases not matched to a gene. The germline V gene has CDR1 LNHNV and CDR2 YYDKDF (reference sequence). The CDR3 is 16 residues long.

CDR3 loop: CASSPPGHTDTQYF. In DNA form, the CDR3 reads TGTGCCAGCAGCCCCCCGGGACACACAGATACGCAGTATTTT. The chain carries TRBV11-1 and TRBJ2-3; D might be TRBD1 (6 bases). Trimming stripped 5 bases from V and 2 bases from J, with 11 bases between. The CDR3 covers 14 residues. From germline, CDR1 is SGHAT and CDR2 FQDESV (reference sequence).

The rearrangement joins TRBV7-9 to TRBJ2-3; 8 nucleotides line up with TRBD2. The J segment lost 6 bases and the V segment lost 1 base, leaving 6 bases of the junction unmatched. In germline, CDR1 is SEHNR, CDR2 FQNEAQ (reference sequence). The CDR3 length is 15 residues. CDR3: CASSLGAGVGDTQYF. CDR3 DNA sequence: TGTGCCAGCAGCTTAGGAGCGGGAGTAGGGGATACGCAGTATTTT.

The CDR3: CASSSRGRLHNEQFF. The CDR3 nucleotides read TGTGCCAGCAGTTCCAGGGGGCGGCTTCACAATGAGCAGTTCTTC. The V and J genes are TRBV27 and TRBJ2-1; 8 bases agree with TRBD1. Germline V gene sequence: CDR1 MNHEY, CDR2 SMNVEV (reference sequence). Trimming removed 4 bases from V and 5 bases from J; junction bases left unmatched: 7. The CDR3 length is 15 residues.

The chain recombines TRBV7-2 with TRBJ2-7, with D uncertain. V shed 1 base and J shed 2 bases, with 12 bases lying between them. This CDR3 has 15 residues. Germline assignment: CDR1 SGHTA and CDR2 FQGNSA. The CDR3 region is CASSLVASEPYEQYF. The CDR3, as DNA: TGTGCCAGCAGCTTAGTCGCTAGTGAACCCTACGAGCAGTACTTC.

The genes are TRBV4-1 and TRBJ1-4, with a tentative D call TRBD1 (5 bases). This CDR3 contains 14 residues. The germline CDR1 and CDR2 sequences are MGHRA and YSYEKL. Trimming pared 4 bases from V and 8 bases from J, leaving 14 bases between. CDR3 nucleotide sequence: TGCGCCAGCAGCCCGGAACGTGACAGCGAAAAACTGTTTTTT. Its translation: CASSPERDSEKLFF.

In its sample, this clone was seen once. CDR3 sequence (DNA): TGCAGCGTAACACCGAGACAGGCCGCCTCTGAAGCTTTCTTT. It codes for CSVTPRQAASEAFF. The V gene is TRBV29-1, the J gene TRBJ1-1, with D possibly matching TRBD1 (6 bases). The CDR3 extends over 14 amino acids. Germline lookup yields CDR1 SQVTM and CDR2 ANQGSEA. V was clipped by 6 bases and J by 6 bases, with 20 bases between them.

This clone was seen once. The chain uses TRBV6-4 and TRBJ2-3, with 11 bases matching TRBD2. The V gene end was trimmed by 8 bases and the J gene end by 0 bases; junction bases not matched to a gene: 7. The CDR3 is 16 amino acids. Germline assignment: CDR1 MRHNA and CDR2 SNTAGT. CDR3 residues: CASSLAGESSTDTQYF. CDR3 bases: TGTGCCAGCTCACTAGCGGGGGAATCTAGCACAGATACGCAGTATTTT.

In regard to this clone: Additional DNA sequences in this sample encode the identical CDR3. The CDR3 bases are TGTGCCAGCAGCCCCTACAGCACAGATACGCAGTATTTT. Translation: CASSPYSTDTQYF. The V and J genes are TRBV27 and TRBJ2-3; unclear D gene. This CDR3 has 13 amino acids. V shed 6 bases and J shed 0 bases, with 7 bases lying between them. CDR1 and CDR2 from the germline V gene are MNHEY and SMNVEV (reference sequence).

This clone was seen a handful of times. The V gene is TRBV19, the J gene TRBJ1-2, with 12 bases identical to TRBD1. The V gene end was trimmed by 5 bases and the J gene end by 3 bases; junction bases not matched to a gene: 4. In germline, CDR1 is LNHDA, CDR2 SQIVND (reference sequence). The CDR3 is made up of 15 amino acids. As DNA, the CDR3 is TGTGCCAGTAGTCAGGGACAGGGGGCGCACTATGGCTACACCTTC. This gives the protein CASSQGQGAHYGYTF.

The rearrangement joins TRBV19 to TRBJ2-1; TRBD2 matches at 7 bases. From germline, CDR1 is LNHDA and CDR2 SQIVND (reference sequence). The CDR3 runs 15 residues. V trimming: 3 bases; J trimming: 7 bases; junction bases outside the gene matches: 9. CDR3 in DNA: TGTGCCAGTAGTATTGATGGGGGGGGAAGGAATGAGCAGTTCTTC. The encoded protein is CASSIDGGGRNEQFF.

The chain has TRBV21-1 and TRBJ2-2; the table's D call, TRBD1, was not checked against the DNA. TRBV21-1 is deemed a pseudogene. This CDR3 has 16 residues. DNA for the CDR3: TGTGCCAGCAGCCAGGCACGACAGGGGTTCACCGGGGAGCTGTTTTTT. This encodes CASSQARQGFTGELFF.

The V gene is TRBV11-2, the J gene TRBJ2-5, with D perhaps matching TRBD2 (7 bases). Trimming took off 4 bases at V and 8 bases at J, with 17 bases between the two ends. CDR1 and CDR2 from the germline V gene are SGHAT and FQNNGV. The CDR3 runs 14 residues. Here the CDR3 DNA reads TGTGCCAGCAGCTCAATAGGGGGGGATACAACCCAGTACTTC. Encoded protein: CASSSIGGDTTQYF. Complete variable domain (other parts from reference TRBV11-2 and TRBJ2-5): EAGVAQSPRYKIIEKRQSVAFWCNPISGHATLYWYQQILGQGPKLLIQFQNNGVVDDSQLPKDRFSAERLKGVDSTLKIQPAKLEDSAVYLCASSSIGGDTTQYFGPGTRLLVL.

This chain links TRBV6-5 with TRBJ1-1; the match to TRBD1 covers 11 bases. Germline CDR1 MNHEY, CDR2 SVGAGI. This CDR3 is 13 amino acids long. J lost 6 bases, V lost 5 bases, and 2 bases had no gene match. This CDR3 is CASSRGQGAEAFF. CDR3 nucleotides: TGTGCCAGCAGTAGGGGACAGGGGGCTGAAGCTTTCTTT.